This T cell receptor beta chain was profiled in a study of T cells in Graves' hyperthyroidism and ophthalmopathy. Study-level points and caveats: For ophthalmopathy, model prediction preceded onset by a median roughly 6.3 months. Most thyroid-expanded clonotypes above 0.001 were also found in blood. Classification by a 13 V-J model distinguished ophthalmopathy from stable hyperthyroidism.

CDR1 SGHVS and CDR2 FNYEAQ come from the germline V gene. V lost 1 base and J 0 bases, leaving 16 bases between the germline ends. This CDR3 has 18 amino acids. This clonotype has only a few counts. Its antigen is unknown. Ophthalmopathy patients had Clinical Activity Score at least 3, NOSPECS grade at least 4, duration under 3 months. Amplified TCR beta CDR3 regions derived from RNA transcripts. The primer set for the first-round RT-PCR of the TCR CDR3 was HTBI. Via MiXCR, TCRdb re-called the multiplex PCR reads, giving one row per CDR3 protein. The table lists a few hundred thousand distinct CDR3 sequences, roughly 17% of them singletons.

The TCR sequence derives from a woman in her late teens or twenties with Graves' ophthalmopathy. The sequencing input was blood. V usage is TRBV7-6 and J usage is TRBJ2-1; perhaps TRBD2 as D (6 bases). CDR3 sequence reads: CASSLGGGGPSSYNEQFF. CDR3 sequence (DNA): TGTGCCAGCAGCTTAGGGGGAGGTGGGCCGAGCTCCTACAATGAGCAGTTCTTC.